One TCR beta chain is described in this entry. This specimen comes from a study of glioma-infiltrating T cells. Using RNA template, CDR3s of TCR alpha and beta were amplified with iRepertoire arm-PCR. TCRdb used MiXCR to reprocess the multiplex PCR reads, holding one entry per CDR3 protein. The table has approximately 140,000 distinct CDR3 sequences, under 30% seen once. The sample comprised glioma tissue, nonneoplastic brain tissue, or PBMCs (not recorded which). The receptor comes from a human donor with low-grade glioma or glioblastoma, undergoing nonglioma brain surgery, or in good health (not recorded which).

Here the CDR3 reads CASTLLWDSSNQPQHF. Written as DNA, the CDR3 is TGTGCCAGCACCCTCCTCTGGGACAGTAGCAATCAGCCCCAGCATTTT. The chain uses TRBV6-1 and TRBJ1-5; 7 nucleotides match TRBD1. CDR3 length: 16 residues. Trimming took 7 bases from V and 0 from J; bases not matched to a gene: 9. Germline V gene sequence: CDR1 MNHNS, CDR2 SASEGT.